This T cell receptor beta chain was observed in a study of T cells in Graves' hyperthyroidism and ophthalmopathy (dated by TCRdb to 2018 to 2020). In terms of the full investigation: Peripheral blood samples were taken at the time of initial diagnosis, prior to any treatment. TCR V-J signatures able to tell the groups apart were searched for in a discovery cohort of 95 or so patients, of whom more than 40 had Graves' ophthalmopathy and roughly 58 had stable Graves' hyperthyroidism. Prospective prediction of ophthalmopathy was tested in an independent validation cohort of some 19 hyperthyroidism patients and 17 patients who later progressed to ophthalmopathy. The approximately 90 discovery patients were randomly split 7:3 into training and test sets. Thyroid tissue and blood T-cell repertoires from six Graves' hyperthyroidism patients were also compared in the study. After sampling, hyperthyroidism patients received methimazole starting at 30 mg daily, and ophthalmopathy patients received high-dose intravenous methylprednisolone. The paper reports TCR Vbeta CDR3 sequencing of roughly 140 peripheral blood samples: some 41 ophthalmopathy, about 75 hyperthyroidism and around 17 progressor patients. The full study reports these points: A 13 V-J signature model separated ophthalmopathy from stable hyperthyroidism, with about 90% sensitivity and 81% to 82% specificity in cross-validation and 80%/75% in testing. Most expanded thyroid clonotypes (frequency above 0.001) were also detected in blood, suggesting blood repertoires may reflect thyroid immune responses. No statistical method was used to fix the sample size in advance, and group allocation was not hidden from the investigators. During validation, the model predicted progression to ophthalmopathy a median of roughly 7.1 months ahead of onset, with around 70% sensitivity and about 75% specificity.

The TCR beta CDR3 regions were amplified from the RNA transcripts. The TCR CDR3 was subjected to a first round of RT-PCR using the HTBI primer set and the Qiagen OneStep RT-PCR kit. A second multiplex PCR round built the libraries, followed by size selection and purification. Libraries were sequenced paired-end with 100 bp reads on an Illumina HiSeq2000. The authors' analysis ran thus. SOAPnuke was used to process the raw data, removing reads that contained adapters or uncalled bases, had a mean Phred below 15, or lacked an exact match to the constant primer or identifier. COPE v1.2.5 was used to merge high-quality paired reads, and clonotypes were defined as unique nucleotide sequences. Clonotypes were aligned to IMGT TRBV, TRBD and TRBJ reference segments using MiTCR v1.1. Analysis was restricted to V-J combinations with a frequency above 0.0001, which covered about 99% of repertoires. A TCS score was defined as the ratio between F50 (clonal expansion) and ExV (chaos), using BLOSUM62-based TCRdist between CDR3 peptides within each V-J. Welch's t-statistics and random forest reduced some 510 V-J features to 10 to 15, which were used in a naive Bayes classifier (R e1071). TCRdb reprocessed the public reads (quality trimming at Q25 with fastp, clone calling with MiXCR) and kept in-frame beta chains. Duplicate CDR3 protein sequences are folded into a single record with the most common DNA and genes. The V and J calls were determined by TCRdb, not by the authors. Here the sample has around 520,000 distinct CDR3 sequences; 24% occur a single time. About 11% of the sample comes from the top ten.

Relative to germline, V is 3 bases shorter and J is 4 bases shorter, with 10 bases between their ends. The CDR3 contains 14 residues, cysteine and phenylalanine counted. Of the read, only the CDR3 DNA is kept; its 42 bases are in frame from base 1. From the germline V gene, CDR1 is SNHLY and CDR2 is FYNNEI. Moderately to severely active disease, a Clinical Activity Score of at least 3, a NOSPECS grade of at least 4, and a duration under 3 months were present in ophthalmopathy patients. The study excluded patients with uncontrolled infections, other autoimmune diseases, pregnancy or lactation. Diagnoses were established on the basis of clinical symptoms, serum thyroxine and TRAb, thyroid ultrasound, and orbital computed tomography. PBMCs were isolated from about 9.2 ml of fresh peripheral blood by Ficoll-Paque density gradient centrifugation. Trizol reagent was used to extract total RNA, and RNA quality was then checked on an Agilent 2100 Bioanalyzer.

Comment on this clonotype: Its antigen is not yet known. No base quality values were provided; no much bigger clone lies one nucleotide off.

Recombination connected TRBV2 to TRBJ1-5; a confident D gene designation cannot be given. Sequencing input: blood. The TCR was taken from a woman younger than 45 with Graves' ophthalmopathy. The nucleotide sequence is TGTGCCAGCAGTGAGGCCAGCCCTAATCAGCCCCAGCATTTT. It translates as CASSEASPNQPQHF.